The clone carrying this T cell receptor (beta chain) came up a few times. What it binds is unknown. This sample is part of a study of blood T cells in healthy people across ages. Across the study: About one barcoded beta molecule was captured per two T cells (by template switching).

Study results and limitations: Any conclusive comparison of naive versus antigen-experienced cells was prevented by using unsorted PBMCs.

Next came a second PCR, run for about 7 to 11 cycles, which used a sample-barcoded 5' primer along with a J-beta primer mix. TCRdb analysed the 5' RACE reads with MiXCR anew, one entry per CDR3 protein. The data contain about 940,000 distinct CDR3 sequences, roughly 50% of them seen just once; the ten biggest clones take up under 15%. Germline loops: CDR1 ENHRY, CDR2 SYGVKD. CDR3 length: 19 amino acids. Trimming removed 6 bases at V and 6 bases at J, with 30 bases between. The chain recombines TRBV10-3 with TRBJ2-1, with a tentative D call TRBD2 (7 bases). This clonotype was sampled from a man aged 25 to 45 in good health. Material: blood. CDR3 in DNA: TGTGCCATCAGGGCCCACTGGGGGGGGCTAATTCAGGAGGGCAATGAGCAGTTCTTC. Amino acid sequence: CAIRAHWGGLIQEGNEQFF.